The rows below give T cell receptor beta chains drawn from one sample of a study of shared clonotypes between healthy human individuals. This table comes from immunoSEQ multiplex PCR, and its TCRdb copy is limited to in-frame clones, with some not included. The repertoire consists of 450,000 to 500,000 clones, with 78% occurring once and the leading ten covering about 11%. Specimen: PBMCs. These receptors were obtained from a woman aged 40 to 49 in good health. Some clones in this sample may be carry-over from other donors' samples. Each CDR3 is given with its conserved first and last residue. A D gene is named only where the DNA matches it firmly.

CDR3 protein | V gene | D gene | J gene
CASSLRGIGEQYF | TRBV27 | - | TRBJ2-7
CASSEWGRGLDTQYF | TRBV25-1 | TRBD1 | TRBJ2-3
CASSLRDTQYF | TRBV27 | - | TRBJ2-3
CASIDGTSYTGELFF | TRBV19 | - | TRBJ2-2
CAISESASGRGKDTQYF | TRBV10-3 | TRBD2 | TRBJ2-3
CASSPIGAGRGNQPQHF | TRBV7-3 | - | TRBJ1-5
CASSPVGANEQFF | TRBV18 | - | TRBJ2-1
CASSFRDNYEQYF | TRBV7-8 | - | TRBJ2-7
CASRDRGGTEAFF | TRBV9 | TRBD1 | TRBJ1-1
CASSSSQGLANGYTF | TRBV28 | - | TRBJ1-2
CASSLGQPNQPQHF | TRBV5-5 | TRBD1 | TRBJ1-5
CAWSVLGTGRPTNYGYTF | TRBV30 | - | TRBJ1-2
CASSPLTPGQGTTEAFF | TRBV18 | TRBD1 | TRBJ1-1
CASTSRWAGISYEQYF | TRBV28 | - | -
CASSLGGVDGYTF | TRBV5-1 | - | TRBJ1-2
CASSLTLTGTSGRALQETQYF | TRBV2 | TRBD2 | TRBJ2-5
CASSHPPSRGYYEQYF | TRBV7-9 | - | TRBJ2-7
CSVGRGSGRYEQFF | TRBV29-1 | TRBD2 | TRBJ2-1
CASSAGFRAGELFF | TRBV9 | - | TRBJ2-2
CASSPTSGGYQETQYF | TRBV5-4 | TRBD2 | TRBJ2-5
CASSTRQGLDTEAFF | TRBV5-1 | TRBD1 | TRBJ1-1
CASRTGKVQPQHF | TRBV28 | TRBD1 | TRBJ1-5
CASSSQGPGAEAFF | TRBV5-1 | - | TRBJ1-1
CASSLSYPILRAQYF | TRBV7-3 | - | TRBJ2-5
CASSSGLAGAETQYF | TRBV11-2 | TRBD2 | TRBJ2-5
CASSTQGGGYTF | TRBV11-2 | - | TRBJ1-2
CASSLTSTNEKLFF | TRBV7-2 | - | TRBJ1-4
CASSSGTPGYTF | TRBV6-5 | - | TRBJ1-2
CASSQERGLNTEAFF | TRBV4-3 | - | TRBJ1-1
CASSAGTSGLGETQYF | TRBV9 | TRBD2 | TRBJ2-5
CASSLTKETQYF | TRBV28 | - | TRBJ2-5